A single sample gave rise to the 23 T cell receptor beta chains below, sequenced in a study of CD8 T cells in ankylosing spondylitis. These receptors' antigens are unknown. Regarding the study as a whole: Among TCR beta sequences, a motif of roughly 8 highly homologous variants appeared characteristic of ankylosing spondylitis blood.

Via MiXCR, TCRdb re-called the 5' RACE reads, giving one row per CDR3 protein. The sample includes roughly 450,000 distinct CDR3 sequences, roughly 26% seen only once; the top ten take approximately 1%. Sequenced material: blood, either unsorted or a sorted T cell fraction (not recorded which). The receptor set was obtained from a male donor with ankylosing spondylitis.

This clonotype has a handful of counts. The V call is TRBV3-1, the J call TRBJ2-1; D gene ambiguous. Germline assignment: CDR1 LGHDT and CDR2 YNNKEL (reference sequence). Deletions cut 4 bases from V and 6 bases from J, with 16 bases between. This CDR3 region has 15 residues. CDR3 amino acids: CASSPTPQVLNEQFF. In DNA, the CDR3 is TGTGCCAGCAGCCCCACTCCCCAAGTCCTCAATGAGCAGTTCTTC.

This clonotype has at least ten counts. The chain employs TRBV29-1 and TRBJ2-2; 7 bases align to TRBD1. V was pared by 7 bases and J by 7 bases, with 12 bases of the junction left unmatched. Germline loops: CDR1 SQVTM, CDR2 ANQGSEA. The CDR3 loop spans 14 amino acids. The CDR3 loop is CSAAVQGTGGELFF. For the CDR3, the DNA is TGCAGCGCCGCGGTACAGGGGACCGGCGGGGAGCTGTTTTTT.

V and J are TRBV7-9 and TRBJ2-2; possibly TRBD1 for D (5 bases). Trimming cost V 1 base and J 5 bases, with 17 bases left between them. Per the germline V gene, CDR1 is SEHNR and CDR2 is FQNEAQ (reference sequence). The CDR3 has 17 residues. The CDR3 region is CASSLGLMPQATGELFF. Here the CDR3 DNA reads TGTGCCAGCAGCTTAGGGTTAATGCCACAGGCAACCGGGGAGCTGTTTTTT.

This clonotype was observed at least ten times. This chain uses TRBV4-1 with TRBJ2-6, with D possibly matching TRBD1 (6 bases). Between the trimmed V and J ends, which lost 1 base and 0 bases, there was a span of 16 bases. The CDR3 contains 19 residues. From germline, CDR1 is MGHRA and CDR2 YSYEKL. The CDR3 DNA reads TGCGCCAGCAGCCAAGGAGGGTTGACAGGAATCTCTGGGGCCAACGTCCTGACTTTC. It specifies CASSQGGLTGISGANVLTF.

The chain carries TRBV6-4 and TRBJ2-1; TRBD2 agrees at 9 bases. The V and J ends lost 8 bases and 7 bases, in that order; junction bases with no gene match: 12. CDR1 MRHNA and CDR2 SNTAGT come from the germline V gene. The length of the CDR3 is 15 residues. CDR3 in DNA: TGTGCCAGCTCCCCCCGGGTAGCGGGAGTAAATGAGCAGTTCTTC. This sequence encodes CASSPRVAGVNEQFF.

The chain has TRBV21-1 and TRBJ1-5; the listed D gene, TRBD1, was not tested against the DNA. TRBV21-1 constitutes a pseudogene. The CDR3 loop spans 16 amino acids. The CDR3 sequence: CASSKAWGDRGQPQHF. DNA of the CDR3: TGTGCCAGCAGCAAAGCCTGGGGGGACAGAGGCCAGCCCCAGCATTTT.

The table lists this clonotype with a few counts. The chain recombines TRBV20-1 with TRBJ2-5; D possibly matches TRBD1 or TRBD2 (5 bases each). The CDR3 sequence is 14 residues long. Germline lookup yields CDR1 DFQATT and CDR2 SNEGSKA (reference sequence). CDR3 amino acids: CSQRSGQNAETQYF. The CDR3 DNA reads TGCAGCCAAAGGTCGGGGCAAAACGCGGAGACCCAGTACTTC.

The chain couples TRBV20-1 to TRBJ2-1, with D perhaps matching TRBD2 (6 bases). The V gene's germline CDR1 is DFQATT and CDR2 SNEGSKA (reference sequence). The CDR3 length is 12 residues. Trimming removed 1 base at V and 9 bases at J, with 10 bases between. The CDR3: CSARVSSAEQFF. CDR3 DNA: TGCAGTGCTAGAGTGTCTAGCGCTGAGCAGTTCTTC.

This clonotype turned up a few times. The chain's CDR3 is CASSAVNAYSANTGELFF. The CDR3 region has the DNA TGTGCCAGTAGTGCCGTAAATGCCTATTCCGCGAACACCGGGGAGCTGTTTTTT. V gene TRBV19 combines with J gene TRBJ2-2; D not resolved. V lost 5 bases and J lost 0, with 19 bases in between. The CDR3 length is 18 residues. The V gene's germline CDR1 is LNHDA and CDR2 SQIVND (reference sequence).

This clonotype was seen repeatedly, ten times or more. CDR3 nucleotide sequence: TGCGCCAGCAGCTTCACGGACAGGGGACAACCGTTCTTC. Residues: CASSFTDRGQPFF. The gene calls are TRBV5-1 and TRBJ2-1; the match to TRBD1 covers 9 bases. Per germline, CDR1 SGHRS and CDR2 YFSETQ. The CDR3 is 13 amino acids. V was clipped by 2 bases and J by 15 bases; unmatched bases: 9.

The chain couples TRBV4-1 to TRBJ1-3, with 7 bases identical to TRBD1. Germline CDR1 is MGHRA and CDR2 is YSYEKL. V dropped 5 bases and J dropped 2; count of bases not matched to a gene: 3. The CDR3 extends over 14 amino acids. CDR3 in amino acids: CASSIGTAGNTIYF. Written as DNA, the CDR3 is TGCGCCAGCAGCATCGGGACAGCTGGAAACACCATATATTTT.

In this sample, this clonotype turned up a few times. The chain employs TRBV10-3 and TRBJ1-1; no firm D call. The germline V gene has CDR1 ENHRY and CDR2 SYGVKD. This CDR3 comprises 14 residues. V was pared by 4 bases and J by 2 bases, with 11 bases between. CDR3 sequence: CAISANFANTEAFF. The CDR3 nucleotides read TGTGCCATCAGTGCCAACTTCGCCAACACTGAAGCTTTCTTT.

The genes are TRBV6-1 and TRBJ2-5; 7 bases agree with TRBD1. This CDR3 is 13 amino acids long. The V gene end was trimmed by 6 bases and the J gene end by 5 bases; junction bases not matched to a gene: 6. Germline V gene data show CDR1 as MNHNS and CDR2 as SASEGT. The CDR3 coding sequence is TGTGCCAGCAGCGAAACAGGGGAGGAGACCCAGTACTTC. This codes for CASSETGEETQYF.

This clonotype was observed at least ten times. The chain uses TRBV7-9 and TRBJ1-2; 7 nucleotides line up with TRBD1. The CDR3 covers 15 residues. V shed 4 bases and J 4 bases; nucleotides not matched to a gene: 9. The germline V gene has CDR1 SEHNR and CDR2 FQNEAQ (reference sequence). The CDR3 coding sequence is TGTGCCAGCAGCTCGACCCTGCAGGGGGGCTATGGCTACACCTTC. Its translation is CASSSTLQGGYGYTF.

The chain is built from TRBV5-1 and TRBJ1-2, with D unclear. CDR1 SGHRS and CDR2 YFSETQ come from the germline V gene. Trimming cost V 0 bases and J 7 bases, with 19 bases left between them. The CDR3 consists of 16 residues. The CDR3 loop is CASSLAGLDVPSGYTF. The DNA for the CDR3 is TGCGCCAGCAGCTTGGCCGGGTTAGATGTTCCGTCTGGCTACACCTTC.

In the case of this clonotype: This sequence may be a read error, since a much larger clone differs from it by one base. The gene calls are TRBV5-1 and TRBJ2-2; no reliable D call. V lost 0 bases to trimming and J lost 0 bases, with 9 bases between them. The CDR3 is made up of 16 amino acids. Germline V lookup: CDR1 SGHRS, CDR2 YFSETQ. The DNA of the CDR3 is TGCGCCAGCAGCTTGGGGTCACAGTCGAACACCGGGGAGCTGTTTTTT. As protein: CASSLGSQSNTGELFF.

The J gene is TRBJ2-3, the V gene TRBV12-3 or TRBV12-4; a possible D gene is TRBD2 (6 bases). This CDR3 contains 16 residues. V was shortened by 1 base and J by 4 bases, with 15 bases between the two germline ends. CDR3 protein: CASSLGLGGGSDTQYF. The CDR3 DNA is TGTGCCAGCAGTTTAGGCCTCGGGGGAGGATCAGATACGCAGTATTTT.

This clonotype was seen more than once but under ten times. This chain joins TRBV29-1 and TRBJ2-3; unclear D gene. Trimming stripped 4 bases from V and 2 bases from J, with 10 bases between. The CDR3 extends over 13 amino acids. The V gene's germline CDR1 is SQVTM and CDR2 ANQGSEA. The CDR3 protein is CSVGFYTTDTQYF. CDR3 nucleotide sequence: TGCAGCGTTGGATTTTACACCACAGATACGCAGTATTTT.

This clonotype was recorded a few times. The chain links TRBV12-3 or TRBV12-4 to TRBJ1-1; D remains unclear. CDR3 length: 16 amino acids. Deletions cut 1 base from V and 6 bases from J, with 18 bases between. The DNA for the CDR3 is TGTGCCAGCAGTTTAGAGGTCCGCCGGTCTGGGGCTGAAGCTTTCTTT. Its translation: CASSLEVRRSGAEAFF.

DNA for the CDR3: TGTGCCAGCACTCCAGGGGACACAGATACGCAGTATTTT. Its protein product is CASTPGDTDTQYF. V is TRBV12-3 or TRBV12-4 and J is TRBJ2-3, with D possibly matching TRBD1 (6 bases). Trimming took off 7 bases at V and 2 bases at J, with 10 bases between the two ends. This CDR3 is 13 amino acids long.

V usage is TRBV20-1 and J usage is TRBJ1-1, with D possibly TRBD1 on 5 matching bases. The V and J ends lost 1 base and 1 base respectively, with 10 bases between them. Germline V CDR1 and CDR2: DFQATT, SNEGSKA (reference sequence). The CDR3 runs to 14 residues. The CDR3 DNA reads as TGCAGTGCTAGAGGAGACAGACGGAACACTGAAGCTTTCTTT. Translating gives CSARGDRRNTEAFF.

The chain employs TRBV25-1 and TRBJ2-2, with D perhaps matching TRBD1 (6 bases). Germline V CDR1 and CDR2: MGHDK, SYGVNS. Trimming left V 7 bases short and J 6 bases short, with 15 bases between. The CDR3 consists of 14 residues. In nucleotides, the CDR3 is TGTGCCAGCATCCCCGGGACATCCCCCGGGGAGCTGTTTTTT. Its protein is CASIPGTSPGELFF.

V usage is TRBV5-1 and J usage is TRBJ1-5; 8 nucleotides line up with TRBD1. V lost 0 bases, J lost 4 bases, and 6 bases stayed unmatched. CDR3 length: 16 residues. Germline-derived CDR1 and CDR2 are SGHRS and YFSETQ. Written as DNA, the CDR3 is TGCGCCAGCAGCTTGGATGACAGGGGCGGGAATCAGCCCCAGCATTTT. Translated: CASSLDDRGGNQPQHF.